These 8 T cell receptor beta chains share one sample of origin, sequenced in a study of T cell repertoires in cytomegalovirus infection. Their cognate antigens are unknown. A single record per CDR3 protein comes from TCRdb applying MiXCR to the reads. The sample contains some 920,000 distinct CDR3 sequences, approximately 32% of which appear only once. Sequenced material: cultured CD8+ T cells from PBMCs, taken from culture after CMV antigen stimulation. These receptors all come from a human donor in good health (CMV status not recorded). Some clones in this sample may be carry-over from other donors' samples.

A note on this clonotype: This may be a read error: a much more frequent sequence differs by one nucleotide. V is TRBV4-1 and J is TRBJ1-2; no reliable D call. The CDR3 loop spans 16 amino acids. Germline CDR1 is MGHRA and CDR2 is YSYEKL. The CDR3 coding sequence is TGCACCAGCAGCCACCAATCTAACAATCCTTCAATAGGCTACACCTTC. It translates to CTSSHQSNNPSIGYTF.

The genes are TRBV9 and TRBJ2-7; 9 bases are a match to TRBD1. The CDR3 spans 15 residues. Germline CDR1 is SGDLS and CDR2 is YYNGEE. V shed 4 bases and J 3 bases; nucleotides not matched to a gene: 8. The CDR3 sequence: CASSRPGQGRYEQYF. CDR3 sequence (DNA): TGTGCCAGCAGCCGACCGGGACAGGGCCGCTACGAGCAGTACTTC.

This clonotype came up a few times. This sequence joins TRBV9 and TRBJ2-6, with a tentative D call TRBD2 (5 bases). V lost 0 bases to trimming and J lost 2 bases, with 30 bases between them. Germline CDR1 SGDLS, CDR2 YYNGEE. The CDR3 spans 23 residues. The CDR3 loop is CASSVAGVTFSSESLAGANVLTF. In nucleotides, the CDR3 is TGTGCCAGCAGCGTAGCCGGGGTCACATTCTCGAGCGAGAGCCTGGCTGGGGCCAACGTCCTGACTTTC.

There are a few counts of this clonotype. The CDR3 bases are TGCGCCAGCAGCTCGGGAGACTCCGGGAAACCAGCTTTCTTT. It is translated as CASSSGDSGKPAFF. The rearrangement uses TRBV4-1 and TRBJ1-1; no reliable D call. V gave up 5 bases and J gave up 10 bases, with 20 bases separating them. This CDR3 is built from 14 residues. Per the germline V gene, CDR1 is MGHRA and CDR2 is YSYEKL.

This clonotype was seen only once. The V and J genes are TRBV28 and TRBJ2-3; possible D gene TRBD1, 5 bases. The CDR3 is 16 residues long. V was pared by 5 bases and J by 1 base, with 16 bases between. CDR1 MDHEN and CDR2 SYDVKM come from the germline V gene. The CDR3 loop is CASSTPVGQRTDTQYF. CDR3 nucleotides: TGTGCCAGCAGTACCCCGGTAGGACAACGCACAGATACGCAGTATTTT.

This clonotype was counted a few times. V gene TRBV4-3 combines with J gene TRBJ1-6, with a weak D call TRBD1 (5 bases). V dropped 1 base and J dropped 6 bases, with 22 bases sitting between them. Germline CDR1 and CDR2: LGHNA and YSLEER. This CDR3 has 19 amino acids. The CDR3 coding sequence is TGCGCCAGCAGCCAAGGCCAACGGGGTATCGAGGGGTTTAATTCACCCCTCCACTTT. Protein sequence: CASSQGQRGIEGFNSPLHF.

The genes are TRBV20-1 and TRBJ1-1, with D perhaps matching TRBD1 (6 bases). The CDR3 loop spans 14 amino acids. Trimming stripped 5 bases from V and 5 bases from J, with 18 bases between. Germline values: CDR1 DFQATT, CDR2 SNEGSKA (reference sequence). CDR3 protein: CSAQDRGAGTEAFF. In DNA form, the CDR3 reads TGCAGTGCTCAGGATCGGGGGGCAGGTACTGAAGCTTTCTTT.

This clonotype showed up just a few times. This chain links TRBV7-2 with TRBJ1-1; D unclear. Between the trimmed V and J ends, which lost 1 base and 4 bases, there was a span of 13 bases. The germline V gene has CDR1 SGHTA and CDR2 FQGNSA. This CDR3 has 15 residues. CDR3 nucleotide sequence: TGTGCCAGCAGCTTAGAATTCGTCGGTAGCACTGAAGCTTTCTTT. Translation: CASSLEFVGSTEAFF. Using reference TRBV7-2 and TRBJ1-1 for the parts outside the CDR3, the full variable domain is GAGVSQSPSNKVTEKGKDVELRCDPISGHTALYWYRQSLGQGLEFLIYFQGNSAPDKSGLPSDRFSAERTGGSVSTLTIQRTQQEDSAVYLCASSLEFVGSTEAFFGQGTRLTVV.